The next 2 T cell receptor beta chains were all read from a single sample in a study of control samples from healthy donors and cancer patients. This table comes from immunoSEQ multiplex PCR, and its TCRdb copy is limited to in-frame clones, with some not included. Of 95,000 to 120,000 clones listed, almost 85% are singletons. Sequencing was carried out using blood. The origin of the receptors is a man younger than 35 in good health.

The chain combines TRBV11-2 with TRBJ1-1, with TRBD1 as a possible D gene (5 bases). The CDR3 runs to 14 residues. The V gene lost 5 bases and the J gene lost 5 bases, with 15 bases spanning the gap. CDR1 and CDR2 from the germline V gene are SGHAT and FQNNGV. CDR3 in amino acids: CASSPQGVRTEAFF. The CDR3 bases are TGTGCCAGCAGCCCTCAAGGGGTAAGGACTGAAGCTTTCTTT.

V usage is TRBV6-6 and J usage is TRBJ2-7; the D is unclear. The CDR3 runs to 15 residues. The germline V gene encodes CDR1 MNHNY and CDR2 SVGAGI (reference sequence). Trimming cost V 2 bases and J 5 bases, with 16 bases left between them. CDR3 amino acids: CASSYAPQSKNEQYV. CDR3 nucleotide sequence: TGTGCCAGCAGTTACGCGCCACAGTCGAAAAACGAGCAGTACGTC.